This TCR beta chain emerged from a study of OX40 agonist ivuxolimab in advanced cancers. Study at large: Dose-escalation patients were diagnosed with hepatocellular carcinoma, melanoma, renal cell cancer or head and neck cancer.

Findings and caveats of the study: Normalized T-cell clonal expansion was also low in a subset of nonresponders.

The ends were cut back, 0 bases at V and 5 bases at J, with 12 bases in the middle. CDR3 length equals 14 residues. Germline V CDR1 and CDR2: SGDLS, YYNGEE. A note on this clone: The antigen is unknown.

With baseline, cycle 4 day 1, and cycle 7 day 1 as timepoints, blood was sampled. Method: immunoSEQ multiplex PCR; TCRdb's copy keeps in-frame clones and lacks some. The table records roughly 75,000 clones, 85% to 90% of them present only once. J is TRBJ2-7 and V is TRBV9; unclear D gene. The clonotype was recovered from an adult with an advanced solid tumor such as melanoma, head and neck, liver or kidney cancer. This specimen consisted of CD4+ or CD8+ T cells sorted from blood, obtained in a trial of the OX40 agonist ivuxolimab. CDR3 residues: CASSVAHPSNEQYF. The CDR3 DNA reads as TGTGCCAGCAGCGTAGCTCATCCCAGTAACGAGCAGTACTTC.